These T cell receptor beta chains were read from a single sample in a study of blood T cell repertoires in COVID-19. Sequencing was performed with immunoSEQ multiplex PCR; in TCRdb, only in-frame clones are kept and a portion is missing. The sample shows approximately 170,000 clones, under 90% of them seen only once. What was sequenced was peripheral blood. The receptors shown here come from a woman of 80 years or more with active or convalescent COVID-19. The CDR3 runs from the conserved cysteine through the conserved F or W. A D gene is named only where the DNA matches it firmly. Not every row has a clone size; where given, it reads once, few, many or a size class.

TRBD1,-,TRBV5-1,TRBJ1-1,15,TGCGCCAGCAGCCTAACGGACAGGGCAAACACTGAAGCTTTCTTT,CASSLTDRANTEAFF
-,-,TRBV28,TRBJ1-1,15,TGTGCCAGCAGTGTGACAGGCCTATTGGACACTGAAGCTTTCTTT,CASSVTGLLDTEAFF
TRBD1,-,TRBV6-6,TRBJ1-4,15,TGTGCCAGCAGTGACTCCGGGACAGGGAATGAAAAACTGTTTTTT,CASSDSGTGNEKLFF
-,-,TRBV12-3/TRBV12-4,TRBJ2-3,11,TGTGCCAGCAGTTTGGCCGATACGCAGTATTTT,CASSLADTQYF
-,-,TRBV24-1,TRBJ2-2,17,TGTGCCACCAGTGATTTGCGACTTGGCGCGAACACCGGGGAGCTGTTTTTT,CATSDLRLGANTGELFF
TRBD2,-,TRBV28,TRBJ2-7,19,TGTGCCAGCAGCTCTACACGCTACGGGACTAGCGGCAGGCCCTACGAGCAGTACTTC,CASSSTRYGTSGRPYEQYF
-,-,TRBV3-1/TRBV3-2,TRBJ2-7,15,TGTGCCAGCAGCCAAGATTGGGCAGGCTTCTACGAGCAGTACTTC,CASSQDWAGFYEQYF
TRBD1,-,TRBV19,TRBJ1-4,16,TGTGCCAGTAGTCACGGGACAGGGGTCAATAATGAAAAACTGTTTTTT,CASSHGTGVNNEKLFF
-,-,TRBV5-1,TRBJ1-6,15,TGCGCCAGCAGCTTGGAACCGGGAGCCAATTCACCCCTCCACTTT,CASSLEPGANSPLHF
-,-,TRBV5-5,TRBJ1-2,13,TGTGCCAGCAGTGTAAAGGCGGACTATGGCTACACCTTC,CASSVKADYGYTF
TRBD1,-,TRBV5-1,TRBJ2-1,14,TGCGCCAGCAGCATGGGACAGGGGACCAATGAGCAGTTCTTC,CASSMGQGTNEQFF
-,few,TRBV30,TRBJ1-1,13,TGTGCCTGGAACTTCAGGGATGGCACTGAAGCTTTCTTT,CAWNFRDGTEAFF
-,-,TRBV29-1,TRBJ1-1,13,TGCAGCGTTGGGGAGGGAATGAACACTGAAGCTTTCTTT,CSVGEGMNTEAFF
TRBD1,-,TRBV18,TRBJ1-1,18,TGTGCCAGCTCACCACAACCGCGGGACAGAGTAACACTGAGCGAAGCTTTCTTT,CASSPQPRDRVTLSEAFF
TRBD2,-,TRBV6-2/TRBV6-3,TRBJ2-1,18,TGTGCCAGCAGCCGCCTCGGACTAGCGGGCGTCTCCTACAATGAGCAGTTCTTC,CASSRLGLAGVSYNEQFF
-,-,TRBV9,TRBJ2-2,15,TGTGCCAGCAGCGTATCCCCCCTAGCAGCCGGGGAGCTGTTTTTT,CASSVSPLAAGELFF
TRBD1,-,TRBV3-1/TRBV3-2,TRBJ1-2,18,TGTGCCAGCAGCCAAGCCCGGGACAGGGGGCCTTCTAACTATGGCTACACCTTC,CASSQARDRGPSNYGYTF
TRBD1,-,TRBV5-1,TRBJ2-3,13,TGCGCCAGCCGACAGGGAAGCACAGATACGCAGTATTTT,CASRQGSTDTQYF
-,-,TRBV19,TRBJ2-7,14,TGTGCCAGTAGTATAGGTGGGGGGTCCTACGAGCAGTACTTC,CASSIGGGSYEQYF
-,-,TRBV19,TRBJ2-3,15,TGTGCCAGTAGTATGTCGAAGGGAGGCACAGATACGCAGTATTTT,CASSMSKGGTDTQYF
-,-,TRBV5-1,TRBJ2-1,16,TGCGCCAGCAGCTTGGCCGACGGACAGAGCTACAATGAGCAGTTCTTC,CASSLADGQSYNEQFF
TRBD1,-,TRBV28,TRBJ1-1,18,TGTGCCAGCAGCCTTCGCCTGACAGGGGACCACATGAACACTGAAGCTTTCTTT,CASSLRLTGDHMNTEAFF
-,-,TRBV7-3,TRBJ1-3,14,TGTGCCAGCAGCTCCTCAGGGGCTGGAAACACCATATATTTT,CASSSSGAGNTIYF
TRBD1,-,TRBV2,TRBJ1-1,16,TGTGCCAGCAGTGTACAGGGGGGGTTCATGAACACTGAAGCTTTCTTT,CASSVQGGFMNTEAFF
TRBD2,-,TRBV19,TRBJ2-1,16,TGTGCCAGTAGTATCGGGGCTAGCGGTTCCTACAATGAGCAGTTCTTC,CASSIGASGSYNEQFF
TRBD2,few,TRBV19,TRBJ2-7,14,TGTGCCAGTAGTATACTAGCGGGATCAGACGAGCAGTACTTC,CASSILAGSDEQYF
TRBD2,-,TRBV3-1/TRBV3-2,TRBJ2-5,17,TGTGCCAGCAGCCAAGTGCCTAGCGGGGGGTCTAGGGAGACCCAGTACTTC,CASSQVPSGGSRETQYF
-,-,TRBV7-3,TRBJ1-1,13,TGTGCCAGCAGCACATCAAAGAACACTGAAGCTTTCTTT,CASSTSKNTEAFF
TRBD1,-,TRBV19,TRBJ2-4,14,TGTGCCAGTAGAAGGACAGGGGGGGAAAACATTCAGTACTTC,CASRRTGGENIQYF
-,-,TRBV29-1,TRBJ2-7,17,TGCAGCGTCCACGAAGTGGGGTGGGGGCCGGATTCCTACGAGCAGTACTTC,CSVHEVGWGPDSYEQYF
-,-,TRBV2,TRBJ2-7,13,TGTGCCAGCAGATTACAGGGCGTCGGGGAGCAGTACTTC,CASRLQGVGEQYF
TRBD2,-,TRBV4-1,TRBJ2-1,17,TGCGCCAGCAGCCAAGGACGACTAGCGGGGGCTTACAATGAGCAGTTCTTC,CASSQGRLAGAYNEQFF
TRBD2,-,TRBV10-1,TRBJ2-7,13,TGCGCCAGCAGGGAAGGGACTAGCGGGAATCTGTACTTC,CASREGTSGNLYF
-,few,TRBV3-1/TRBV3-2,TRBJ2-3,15,TGTGCCAGCAGCCAAGGGGATGGGACTACAGATACGCAGTATTTT,CASSQGDGTTDTQYF
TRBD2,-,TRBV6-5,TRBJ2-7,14,TGTGCCAGCAGTAGGGGACTAGGGGGTTACGAGCAGTACTTC,CASSRGLGGYEQYF
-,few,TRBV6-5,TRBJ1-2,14,TGTGCCAGCAGTTACTCGTCAGGGCTCTATGGCTACACCTTC,CASSYSSGLYGYTF
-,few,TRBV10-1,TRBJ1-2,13,TGCGCCAGCACCACGGGGACTGACTATGGCTACACCTTC,CASTTGTDYGYTF
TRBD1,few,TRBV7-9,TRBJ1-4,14,TGTGCCAGCAGCTACAGGGGAACTAATGAAAAACTGTTTTTT,CASSYRGTNEKLFF
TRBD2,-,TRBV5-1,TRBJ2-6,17,TGCGCCAGTAGTTTACTAGCGGGAAGCTCTGGGGCCAACGTCCTGACTTTC,CASSLLAGSSGANVLTF